Following are 32 T cell receptor beta chains from one sample sequenced in a study of blood T cell repertoires in COVID-19. Using immunoSEQ multiplex PCR, the repertoire was profiled, and TCRdb retains in-frame clones only, with some absent. The profile shows some 200,000 clones, around 91% of them singletons. Sequenced material: peripheral blood. The receptors were gathered from a woman in her thirties or forties with acute or convalescent COVID-19.

V and J are TRBV5-1 and TRBJ1-1; D is unresolved. Per the germline V gene, CDR1 is SGHRS and CDR2 is YFSETQ. Trimming removed 0 bases at V and 1 base at J, with 10 bases between. CDR3 size: 15 residues. The DNA for the CDR3 is TGCGCCAGCAGCTTGGTTGAACAGCAGAACACTGAAGCTTTCTTT. It yields the protein CASSLVEQQNTEAFF.

The rearrangement uses TRBV2 and TRBJ2-1; tentative D call: TRBD2 (5 bases). Germline V gene lookup returns CDR1 SNHLY and CDR2 FYNNEI. The CDR3 extends over 12 amino acids. V lost 9 bases and J lost 4, with 10 bases in between. CDR3 loop: CASGSGYNEQFF. The CDR3 nucleotides are TGTGCCAGTGGGAGCGGTTACAATGAGCAGTTCTTC.

The rearrangement links TRBV3-1 (or the pseudogene TRBV3-2) to TRBJ1-5, with no clear D. The ends were cut back, 5 bases at V and 4 bases at J, with 15 bases in the middle. CDR1 is LGHDT, CDR2 YNNKEL, per germline (reference sequence). The length of the CDR3 is 15 residues. In nucleotides, the CDR3 is TGTGCCAGCAGCGACGCGGGGATACGTAATCAGCCCCAGCATTTT. Translation: CASSDAGIRNQPQHF.

This chain links TRBV6-1 with TRBJ1-1; D gene unclear. This CDR3 spans 23 amino acids. CDR1 is MNHNS, CDR2 SASEGT, per germline. Trimming stripped 0 bases from V and 4 bases from J, with 36 bases between. Here the CDR3 reads CASSEAPGGIFPVRGGRGTEAFF. The CDR3 nucleotides read TGTGCCAGCAGTGAAGCGCCCGGCGGAATTTTCCCAGTCCGGGGAGGACGGGGCACTGAAGCTTTCTTT.

V and J are TRBV2 and TRBJ2-2; 10 nucleotides line up with TRBD1. The CDR3 has 15 amino acids. Germline V gene lookup returns CDR1 SNHLY and CDR2 FYNNEI. V was pared by 6 bases and J by 5 bases, with 6 bases of the junction left unmatched. In DNA form, the CDR3 reads TGTGCCAGCAGCCCCAGGGACAGGGGAACCGGGGAGCTGTTTTTT. Amino acids: CASSPRDRGTGELFF.

This clone was counted a single time. The rearrangement joins TRBV7-2 to TRBJ2-7; 9 positions agree with TRBD2. The CDR3 is made up of 21 amino acids. Germline V gene lookup returns CDR1 SGHTA and CDR2 FQGNSA. The junction had 20 bases not matched to a gene; V was cut back by 0 bases and J by 2 bases. The DNA for the CDR3 is TGTGCCAGCAGCTTAGCGACGAGTCAGCTAGCGGGGCGGGCGATCCCCTACGAGCAGTACGTC. It specifies CASSLATSQLAGRAIPYEQYV.

The chain links TRBV27 to TRBJ1-6; unclear D gene. The CDR3 has 13 residues. The germline V gene has CDR1 MNHEY and CDR2 SMNVEV (reference sequence). Trimming shortened V by 8 bases and J by 5 bases, and 10 bases separated the two germline ends. The CDR3 DNA reads as TGTGCCAGCGTTGGGAGGGATAATTCACCCCTCCACTTT. It is translated as CASVGRDNSPLHF.

This clone was seen a handful of times. The chain combines TRBV3-1 (or the pseudogene TRBV3-2) with TRBJ2-2; the match to TRBD2 covers 10 bases. Germline CDR1 and CDR2: LGHDT and YNNKEL (reference sequence). The trim removed 0 bases at V and 7 bases at J, leaving 8 bases unmatched. This CDR3 spans 17 amino acids. The CDR3 coding sequence is TGTGCCAGCAGCCAAGATACGCTAGCGGGGGCGGTCGGGGAGCTGTTTTTT. Translated, it gives CASSQDTLAGAVGELFF.

Only one count was recorded for this clone. The chain uses TRBV15 and TRBJ1-1; D gene ambiguous. Germline values: CDR1 LNHNV, CDR2 YYDKDF (reference sequence). The CDR3 length is 15 residues. V dropped 0 bases and J dropped 1 base, with 9 bases sitting between them. CDR3: CATSREASQNTEAFF. The CDR3 coding sequence is TGTGCCACCAGCAGAGAAGCGTCTCAGAACACTGAAGCTTTCTTT.

The chain has TRBV7-9 and TRBJ1-1, with 8 bases matching TRBD1. Per germline, CDR1 SEHNR and CDR2 FQNEAQ (reference sequence). The CDR3 has 15 amino acids. V lost 4 bases to trimming and J lost 0 bases; unmatched junction nucleotides: 4. CDR3 loop: CASSYAGGLNTEAFF. CDR3 sequence (DNA): TGTGCCAGCAGCTACGCAGGGGGCTTGAACACTGAAGCTTTCTTT. The complete variable domain, with remaining parts taken from reference TRBV7-9 and TRBJ1-1, reads DTGVSQNPRHKITKRGQNVTFRCDPISEHNRLYWYRQTLGQGPEFLTYFQNEAQLEKSRLLSDRFSAERPKGSFSTLEIQRTEQGDSAMYLCASSYAGGLNTEAFFGQGTRLTVV.

The V call is TRBV4-1, the J call TRBJ1-3; D not certain. Trimming cost V 1 base and J 0 bases, with 7 bases left between them. Per the germline V gene, CDR1 is MGHRA and CDR2 is YSYEKL. The CDR3 is made up of 15 amino acids. The CDR3 loop reads CASSQALSSGNTIYF. The CDR3 DNA is TGCGCCAGCAGCCAAGCCCTCAGCTCTGGAAACACCATATATTTT.

This chain uses TRBV7-3 with TRBJ1-1, with a weak D call TRBD1 (5 bases). Germline lookup yields CDR1 SGHTA and CDR2 FQGTGA. Trimming pared 5 bases from V and 2 bases from J, leaving 9 bases between. This CDR3 contains 13 residues. The CDR3 bases are TGTGCCAGCAGCGCAGGGCTTAACACTGAAGCTTTCTTT. Amino acids: CASSAGLNTEAFF.

CDR3 sequence: CASSRPGTQETQYF. The CDR3 DNA reads TGTGCCAGCAGCCGACCAGGCACACAAGAGACCCAGTACTTC. The chain carries TRBV7-7 and TRBJ2-5; D gene unclear. This CDR3 comprises 14 residues. Germline values: CDR1 SSHAT, CDR2 FNYEAQ (reference sequence). The ends were cut back, 5 bases at V and 2 bases at J, with 12 bases in the middle.

The chain couples TRBV5-1 to TRBJ2-5; 8 bases match TRBD2. Germline V gene data show CDR1 as SGHRS and CDR2 as YFSETQ. Losses at the gene ends were 4 bases for V and 5 bases for J; bases not matched to a gene: 7. The CDR3 totals 14 residues. In DNA, the CDR3 is TGCGCCAGCAGCCCTCGGGGGGGCGATGAGACCCAGTACTTC. Translated, it gives CASSPRGGDETQYF.

This chain joins TRBV5-5 and TRBJ2-3, with D perhaps matching TRBD1 (6 bases). The CDR3 length is 15 residues. Looked up from germline, CDR1 is SGHKS and CDR2 is YYEKEE (reference sequence). V was trimmed by 1 base and J by 5 bases, leaving 14 bases between them. DNA for the CDR3: TGTGCCAGCAGCTTGATAGGGGGATTTTTAGATACGCAGTATTTT. This encodes CASSLIGGFLDTQYF.

The V call is TRBV28, the J call TRBJ2-6; maybe TRBD1 (5 bases). V was trimmed by 6 bases and J by 2 bases, leaving 8 bases between them. This CDR3 spans 14 amino acids. Per germline, CDR1 MDHEN and CDR2 SYDVKM. The CDR3 DNA follows: TGTGCCAGCAGCACAGGTACTGGGGCCAACGTCCTGACTTTC. Translation gives CASSTGTGANVLTF.

Worth noting for this clone: No DNA is shown, since the ends of the CDR3 on it are uncertain; the CDR3 is the one TCRdb lists. This chain joins TRBV21-1 and TRBJ1-4; the table's D call, TRBD1, was not checked against the DNA. TRBV21-1 is listed as a pseudogene. The CDR3 totals 18 residues, both ends included. CDR3 in amino acids: CASGHFGQGARTNEKLFF.

The rearrangement links TRBV9 to TRBJ1-4, with no clear D. Trimming took 3 bases from V and 2 from J, leaving 11 bases between them. The CDR3 runs to 15 residues. Germline V gene sequence: CDR1 SGDLS, CDR2 YYNGEE. CDR3 coding DNA: TGTGCCAGCAGCGCCTCTATTGCCACTAATGAAAAACTGTTTTTT. It translates to CASSASIATNEKLFF.

The chain has TRBV2 and TRBJ1-5; tentatively, D is TRBD1 (6 bases). CDR1 SNHLY and CDR2 FYNNEI come from the germline V gene. This CDR3 has 14 residues. Deletions cut 6 bases from V and 6 bases from J, with 15 bases between. CDR3 sequence (DNA): TGTGCCAGCAGGGGGGGGCTGTTGATTCAGCCCCAGCATTTT. Its translation: CASRGGLLIQPQHF.

The V gene is TRBV12-5, the J gene TRBJ1-3, with D maybe TRBD1 (6 bases). Germline V gene sequence: CDR1 LGHNT, CDR2 FRNRAP. Trimming shortened V by 5 bases and J by 1 base, and 21 bases separated the two germline ends. The CDR3 covers 18 residues. The CDR3 DNA reads TGTGCTAGTGGTACGCGGGGGGGCAGGGAGAGGTCTGGAAACACCATATATTTT. Protein: CASGTRGGRERSGNTIYF.

V is TRBV4-2 and J is TRBJ2-3, with 9 bases lining up with TRBD2. CDR3 length: 13 amino acids. Per the germline V gene, CDR1 is LGHNA and CDR2 is YNFKEQ. J gave up 6 bases and V 6 bases, and 4 bases lay outside the gene matches. CDR3 nucleotide sequence: TGTGCCAGCAGTCCAAGCGGGGGGGATACGCAGTATTTT. Translating it yields CASSPSGGDTQYF.

V and J are TRBV12-3 or TRBV12-4 and TRBJ1-5; D uncertain. The CDR3 has 12 amino acids. Trimming shortened V by 3 bases and J by 7 bases, and 7 bases separated the two germline ends. The CDR3 DNA is TGTGCCAGCAGTTTGAGCCGGCAGCCCCAGCATTTT. As protein: CASSLSRQPQHF.

This chain joins TRBV5-1 and TRBJ1-1; a weak D match, TRBD1 (6 bases). This CDR3 is built from 15 residues. Germline assignment: CDR1 SGHRS and CDR2 YFSETQ. Trimming took 2 bases from V and 0 from J, leaving 11 bases between them. The CDR3 sequence: CASSFRGEMNTEAFF. For the CDR3, the DNA is TGCGCCAGCAGCTTCAGGGGAGAGATGAACACTGAAGCTTTCTTT.

The rearrangement joins TRBV11-2 to TRBJ1-2; a weak D match, TRBD1 (5 bases). The V gene's germline CDR1 is SGHAT and CDR2 FQNNGV. The CDR3 totals 14 residues. Deletions cut 1 base from V and 1 base from J, with 7 bases between. The chain's CDR3 is CASSLAGGNYGYTF. For the CDR3, the DNA is TGTGCCAGCAGCTTAGCGGGGGGTAACTATGGCTACACCTTC.

The rearrangement links TRBV7-8 to TRBJ1-2; 7 positions match TRBD1. The V gene's germline CDR1 is SGHVS and CDR2 FQNEAQ. V shed 5 bases and J 8 bases; nucleotides not matched to a gene: 8. This CDR3 contains 13 residues. CDR3 DNA sequence: TGTGCCAGCAGCCTGACAGGGATGGAAGGCTACACCTTC. The encoded protein is CASSLTGMEGYTF.

CDR3 bases: TGTGCCAGCAGCTCCCGGGACAGGTTCAACTATGGCTACACCTTC. Translation gives CASSSRDRFNYGYTF. V gene TRBV14 combines with J gene TRBJ1-2; 8 bases align to TRBD1. Germline lookup yields CDR1 SGHDN and CDR2 FVKESK. The CDR3 totals 15 residues. J gave up 2 bases and V 5 bases, and 7 bases lay outside the gene matches.

The chain has TRBV3-1 (or the pseudogene TRBV3-2) and TRBJ2-5, with D unclear. This CDR3 is 15 amino acids long. Trimming pared 1 base from V and 3 bases from J, leaving 12 bases between. Germline CDR1 is LGHDT and CDR2 is YNNKEL (reference sequence). In nucleotides, the CDR3 is TGTGCCAGCAGCCAAGGACTGGGTCGGAAAGAGACCCAGTACTTC. This encodes CASSQGLGRKETQYF.

The chain joins TRBV4-2 to TRBJ2-1; weak D call: TRBD1 (5 bases). The V end was cut by 1 base, the J end by 8 bases, with 18 bases between. CDR3 size: 16 residues. The germline gives CDR1 LGHNA, CDR2 YNFKEQ. The DNA for the CDR3 is TGTGCCAGCAGCCAAGCCCTCCCTGGGGCCACTGATGAGCAGTTCTTC. The encoded protein is CASSQALPGATDEQFF.

The chain links TRBV2 to TRBJ2-3; 7 nucleotides align to TRBD2. Germline CDR1 is SNHLY and CDR2 is FYNNEI. The CDR3 has 13 residues. With V trimmed by 4 bases and J by 3 bases, 1 base remained unmatched. The CDR3 sequence is CASSGGGTDTQYF. CDR3 DNA sequence: TGTGCCAGCAGTGGGGGGGGAACAGATACGCAGTATTTT.

This chain uses TRBV24-1 with TRBJ2-1, with 9 positions matching TRBD2. V was pared by 7 bases and J by 3 bases, with 6 bases of the junction left unmatched. Germline assignment: CDR1 KGHDR and CDR2 SFDVKD. This CDR3 comprises 15 residues. The CDR3 spells CATSPGTSFYNEQFF. CDR3 coding DNA: TGTGCCACCAGCCCCGGGACTAGCTTCTACAATGAGCAGTTCTTC.

This clone appeared once. V gene TRBV7-9 combines with J gene TRBJ1-4; D call uncertain. Germline loops: CDR1 SEHNR, CDR2 FQNEAQ (reference sequence). V dropped 1 base and J dropped 8 bases, with 5 bases sitting between them. The CDR3 contains 12 residues. The CDR3 DNA reads as TGTGCCAGCAGCTTAGGGGAGGAAAAACTGTTTTTT. Protein: CASSLGEEKLFF.

This clone occurred once. This sequence joins TRBV7-2 and TRBJ2-1, with TRBD2 identical over 8 bases. Per the germline V gene, CDR1 is SGHTA and CDR2 is FQGNSA. CDR3 length equals 13 residues. With 3 bases clipped from V and 7 bases from J, the junction kept 2 bases outside the gene matches. CDR3 in DNA: TGTGCCAGCAGCTTGGCGGGGGGAAATGAGCAGTTCTTC. Protein: CASSLAGGNEQFF.